The 14 T cell receptor beta chains in this list originate from one sample, sequenced in a study of human T cells and chemical hapten exposure. Time point: pre-sensitization, week 0. The treatment was: therapeutic diphenylcyclopropenone sensitization with weekly scalp DPC. One entry per CDR3 protein results from TCRdb running MiXCR on the RACE reads. This sample yields roughly 38,000 distinct CDR3 sequences, of which 7.6% are seen a single time; 1% to 1.5% belongs to the top ten. Sequences were derived from whole blood, sampled in connection with sensitization to the hapten diphenylcyclopropenone (DPC). Every receptor here comes from a woman aged 50 to 60 with alopecia areata. Some clones in this sample may be carry-over from other donors' samples.

Many counts were recorded for this clonotype. This sequence joins TRBV6-1 and TRBJ1-2; no firm D call. CDR1 is MNHNS and CDR2 is SASEGT in the germline V gene. The CDR3 extends over 11 amino acids. Trimming pared 4 bases from V and 9 bases from J, leaving 9 bases between. This CDR3 reads CASSGGVSYTF. In DNA, the CDR3 is TGTGCCAGCAGTGGTGGAGTGAGCTACACCTTC.

This clonotype was recorded many times. CDR3 loop: CASRTDRGLTEAFF. The CDR3 nucleotides read TGTGCCAGCAGGACGGACAGGGGGCTCACTGAAGCTTTCTTT. The chain uses TRBV7-9 and TRBJ1-1; 11 nucleotides agree with TRBD1. Per germline, CDR1 SEHNR and CDR2 FQNEAQ (reference sequence). J was trimmed by 4 bases and V by 6 bases; bases with no gene match: 4. The CDR3 is 14 amino acids.

This clonotype was recorded at least ten times. This chain links TRBV2 with TRBJ2-5, with 9 bases aligning to TRBD1. From germline, CDR1 is SNHLY and CDR2 FYNNEI. The junction had 9 bases not matched to a gene; V was cut back by 8 bases and J by 5 bases. The CDR3 covers 14 residues. The CDR3 coding sequence is TGTGCCAGCTATCCCTGGGACAGGGAGGAGACCCAGTACTTC. Amino acids: CASYPWDREETQYF.

The rearrangement joins TRBV2 to TRBJ1-2; weak D call: TRBD1 (6 bases). V lost 5 bases, J lost 0 bases, and 13 bases lay in between. Germline V CDR1 and CDR2: SNHLY, FYNNEI. This CDR3 region has 15 residues. The CDR3, as DNA: TGTGCCAGCAGTCCGAGACGGACAGCTAACTATGGCTACACCTTC. Translation gives CASSPRRTANYGYTF.

The chain is built from TRBV27 and TRBJ2-7, with 7 bases fitting TRBD1. The germline gives CDR1 MNHEY, CDR2 SMNVEV (reference sequence). The V segment lost 5 bases and the J segment 6 bases; nucleotides outside the gene matches: 10. This CDR3 has 14 residues. This CDR3 is CASSQIDRDGEQYF. In nucleotides, the CDR3 is TGTGCCAGCAGTCAGATCGACAGGGACGGCGAGCAGTACTTC.

This clonotype has at least ten counts. The genes are TRBV9 and TRBJ2-3, with D tentatively TRBD2 (5 bases). This CDR3 is built from 16 residues. The germline CDR1 and CDR2 sequences are SGDLS and YYNGEE. V was clipped by 5 bases and J by 6 bases, with 22 bases between them. The CDR3 DNA reads as TGTGCCAGCAGTGAGAGCGGATCCGATAGATGGGATACGCAGTATTTT. It codes for CASSESGSDRWDTQYF.

The chain employs TRBV6-2 or TRBV6-3 and TRBJ2-1; D not resolved. The CDR3 consists of 12 residues. Germline V lookup: CDR1 MNHEY, CDR2 SVGEGT. V lost 0 bases and J lost 7, with 4 bases in between. The CDR3 DNA follows: TGTGCCAGCAGTTACTCCCGGAATGAGCAGTTCTTC. Amino acids: CASSYSRNEQFF.

This clonotype was observed many times. The chain links TRBV5-4 to TRBJ2-5; TRBD2 is a possible D gene (6 bases). The CDR3 length is 16 residues. The germline V gene encodes CDR1 SGHNT and CDR2 YYREEE (reference sequence). Trimming stripped 4 bases from V and 5 bases from J, with 21 bases between. In DNA, the CDR3 is TGTGCCAGCAGCGAACCGGGACTCACTTTGCAGGAGACCCAGTACTTC. The encoded protein is CASSEPGLTLQETQYF.

This chain uses TRBV20-1 with TRBJ2-6; D gene unclear. The CDR3 length is 15 residues. The germline V gene encodes CDR1 DFQATT and CDR2 SNEGSKA (reference sequence). V shed 0 bases and J shed 0 bases, with 6 bases lying between them. CDR3 in amino acids: CSARDIDSGANVLTF. CDR3 in DNA: TGCAGTGCTAGAGATATAGACTCTGGGGCCAACGTCCTGACTTTC.

This clonotype was found many times. The rearrangement joins TRBV18 to TRBJ1-2; 10 positions agree with TRBD1. This CDR3 is built from 15 residues. Trimming cost V 3 bases and J 1 base; bases outside gene matches: 2. Germline CDR1 is KGHSH and CDR2 is LQKENI. In DNA, the CDR3 is TGTGCCAGCTCACCGGGACAGGGGAATAACTATGGCTACACCTTC. This gives the protein CASSPGQGNNYGYTF.

This clonotype was seen many times. The rearrangement joins TRBV7-9 to TRBJ2-7; maybe TRBD2 (6 bases). The CDR3 is 15 amino acids. Germline lookup yields CDR1 SEHNR and CDR2 FQNEAQ (reference sequence). V lost 4 bases to trimming and J lost 5 bases, with 18 bases between them. CDR3 sequence: CASSSRPLATHEQYF. CDR3 DNA: TGTGCCAGCAGCTCCCGGCCTCTAGCGACCCACGAGCAGTACTTC.

This clonotype was detected many times. The rearrangement uses TRBV2 and TRBJ2-4; D gene uncertain. Germline V gene lookup returns CDR1 SNHLY and CDR2 FYNNEI. The CDR3 spans 15 residues. V lost 2 bases to trimming and J lost 0 bases, with 8 bases between them. The CDR3 sequence is CASSEFAVAKNIQYF. CDR3 in DNA: TGTGCCAGCAGTGAATTTGCGGTAGCCAAAAACATTCAGTACTTC.

This clonotype was detected ten times or more. The chain employs TRBV5-1 and TRBJ2-3; D perhaps matches TRBD2 (6 bases). Germline assignment: CDR1 SGHRS and CDR2 YFSETQ. V was cut by 2 bases and J by 6 bases, with 13 bases left in between. This CDR3 has 14 amino acids. CDR3 sequence (DNA): TGCGCCAGCAGCTTAGTTGGAGGGGACGATACGCAGTATTTT. It translates to CASSLVGGDDTQYF.

J is TRBJ2-3 and V is TRBV5-1, with 9 bases matching TRBD2. Germline assignment: CDR1 SGHRS and CDR2 YFSETQ. The CDR3 runs 17 residues. With 7 bases clipped from V and 3 bases from J, the junction kept 15 bases outside the gene matches. The CDR3 coding sequence is TGCGCCAGCTCTGAGACTAAAGCGGGAGGTCGGACAGATACGCAGTATTTT. It encodes CASSETKAGGRTDTQYF. The whole variable domain, remainder taken from reference TRBV5-1 and TRBJ2-3, is KAGVTQTPRYLIKTRGQQVTLSCSPISGHRSVSWYQQTPGQGLQFLFEYFSETQRNKGNFPGRFSGRQFSNSRSEMNVSTLELGDSALYLCASSETKAGGRTDTQYFGPGTRLTVL.